This passage covers 6 T cell receptor beta chains from one sample sequenced in a study of T cells in Graves' hyperthyroidism and ophthalmopathy. The investigators amplified TCR beta CDR3 regions from RNA transcripts. An initial round of RT-PCR targeting the TCR CDR3 relied on the HTBI primer set. TCRdb passed the multiplex PCR reads through MiXCR, listing each CDR3 protein once. The top ten clones hold roughly 47% of a sample with approximately 570,000 distinct CDR3 sequences, just under 20% of them seen once. Sequencing was carried out using blood. The receptors were gathered from a man between 35 and 55 years old with Graves' ophthalmopathy.

In the case of this clonotype: This clone may be a read error of a much larger clone one base away. This chain connects TRBV7-9 to TRBJ2-1; weak D call: TRBD1 (5 bases). Germline V CDR1 and CDR2: SEHNR, FQNEAQ (reference sequence). CDR3 size: 13 residues. CDR3: CANSFQGKNEQFF. The CDR3 DNA sequence: TGTGCCAACAGCTTCCAGGGCAAAAATGAGCAGTTCTTC.

The chain is built from TRBV5-1 and TRBJ2-1; D unresolved. This CDR3 is built from 11 residues. Trimming removed 2 bases at V and 9 bases at J, with 6 bases between. Germline V CDR1 and CDR2: SGHRS, YFSETQ. The CDR3 bases are TGCGCCAGCAGCTTAGCAAGTGAGCAGTTCTTC. It yields the protein CASSLASEQFF.

V and J are TRBV3-1 and TRBJ2-3; 9 positions agree with TRBD1. Trimming removed 5 bases from V and 6 bases from J; junction bases left unmatched: 15. The CDR3 loop spans 17 amino acids. Germline lookup yields CDR1 LGHDT and CDR2 YNNKEL (reference sequence). CDR3 region: CASSSPGTGLNSDTQYF. CDR3 nucleotide sequence: TGTGCCAGCAGCTCCCCCGGGACAGGGTTAAATTCGGATACGCAGTATTTT.

The V and J genes are TRBV7-2 and TRBJ1-3; D gene ambiguous. The CDR3 totals 17 residues. Trimming cost V 8 bases and J 0 bases, with 20 bases left between them. Germline CDR1 SGHTA, CDR2 FQGNSA. CDR3 nucleotide sequence: TGTGCCAGCTCCCCGGCAGTCGGAGGTTACTCTGGAAACACCATATATTTT. Translating it yields CASSPAVGGYSGNTIYF.

This chain uses TRBV28 with TRBJ1-5; D is perhaps TRBD1 (5 bases). Trimming stripped 5 bases from V and 4 bases from J, with 15 bases between. CDR1 MDHEN and CDR2 SYDVKM come from the germline V gene. The CDR3 spans 15 residues. The CDR3 sequence is CASSPGDGKNQPQHF. The CDR3 DNA is TGTGCCAGCAGTCCTGGGGACGGGAAAAATCAGCCCCAGCATTTT.

This sequence joins TRBV14 and TRBJ2-7; D gene unclear. This CDR3 comprises 16 residues. The germline gives CDR1 SGHDN, CDR2 FVKESK. The germline V and J ends were trimmed by 3 bases and 3 bases, with 18 bases remaining between them. DNA of the CDR3: TGTGCCAGCAGCCATCACTCCCCGAGTTTAATCTACGAGCAGTACTTC. Its protein product is CASSHHSPSLIYEQYF.